This T cell receptor beta chain was identified during a study of T cell changes during pregnancy in multiple sclerosis. Clones were sequenced by immunoSEQ multiplex PCR, and TCRdb holds only the in-frame ones, with some missing. The table has about 50,000 clones, 85% to 95% seen once; the top ten hold just under 0.75%. Trimming removed 1 base from V and 4 bases from J, with 14 bases in between. This CDR3 has 15 residues. CDR1 and CDR2 from the germline V gene are SNHLY and FYNNEI. The source of this sequence is a female donor with multiple sclerosis, enrolled in a pregnancy study. The source material was CD4+ T cells from peripheral blood mononuclear cells, sampled in the third trimester of pregnancy. The chain has TRBV2 and TRBJ2-7; D may be TRBD1 (6 bases). DNA of the CDR3: TGTGCCAGCAGTGAAGGCCAGGGACATAGTTACGAGCAGTACTTC. Its translation: CASSEGQGHSYEQYF.